A single sample gave rise to the 15 T cell receptor beta chains below, sequenced in a study of STAT5B mutations in CD4+ large granular lymphocyte leukemia. Assay: immunoSEQ multiplex PCR; the TCRdb copy retains only in-frame clones and omits some. This sample has 25,000 to 35,000 clones, with around 66% found just once. Sequences were obtained from CD4+ T cells from blood buffy coats. These receptor sequences come from a human donor in good health.

The chain recombines TRBV4-1 with TRBJ2-7; 11 bases line up with TRBD2. The trim removed 0 bases at V and 2 bases at J, leaving 3 bases unmatched. From germline, CDR1 is MGHRA and CDR2 YSYEKL. This CDR3 region has 16 residues. The CDR3 sequence: CASSQEGTSGTYEQYF. In DNA form, the CDR3 reads TGCGCCAGCAGCCAAGAAGGGACTAGCGGTACCTACGAGCAGTACTTC.

This chain uses TRBV14 with TRBJ2-3; D might be TRBD1 or TRBD2, each matching 6 bases. Trimming removed 1 base at V and 2 bases at J, with 10 bases between. Germline CDR1 and CDR2: SGHDN and FVKESK. The CDR3 has 15 residues. The DNA of the CDR3 is TGTGCCAGCAGCCAAGTGGGGGGCACCACAGATACGCAGTATTTT. Its translation: CASSQVGGTTDTQYF.

The chain couples TRBV7-3 to TRBJ2-6; perhaps D is TRBD1 or TRBD2 (5 bases each). V gave up 2 bases and J gave up 1 base, with 6 bases separating them. This CDR3 has 15 residues. The V gene's germline CDR1 is SGHTA and CDR2 FQGTGA. CDR3 DNA sequence: TGTGCCAGCAGCTTAGGGGGATCTGGGGCCAACGTCCTGACTTTC. As protein: CASSLGGSGANVLTF.

V and J are TRBV19 and TRBJ1-2, with a tentative D call TRBD1 (5 bases). The CDR3 has 15 amino acids. Per germline, CDR1 LNHDA and CDR2 SQIVND (reference sequence). Trimming removed 1 base from V and 6 bases from J, with 15 bases in between. The CDR3 DNA reads as TGTGCCAGTAGTATAGGCCTCTCGGGGGGAGATGGCTACACCTTC. This encodes CASSIGLSGGDGYTF.

The rearrangement uses TRBV6-6 and TRBJ2-7; D is perhaps TRBD2 (5 bases). V gave up 6 bases and J gave up 0 bases, with 15 bases separating them. Germline loops: CDR1 MNHNY, CDR2 SVGAGI (reference sequence). This CDR3 has 15 residues. As DNA, the CDR3 is TGTGCCAGCAGCCGGACCGGGGTGGGCTCCTACGAGCAGTACTTC. This gives the protein CASSRTGVGSYEQYF.

The chain has TRBV5-1 and TRBJ2-3; D could derive from TRBD1 or TRBD2 (6 bases each). There are 15 residues in the CDR3. Trimming shortened V by 7 bases and J by 1 base, and 16 bases separated the two germline ends. Germline-derived CDR1 and CDR2 are SGHRS and YFSETQ. The CDR3 sequence is CASGLGGPGTDTQYF. CDR3 coding DNA: TGCGCCAGCGGATTGGGGGGCCCAGGCACAGATACGCAGTATTTT.

The chain joins TRBV7-9 to TRBJ1-1; D gene unclear. Germline CDR1 and CDR2: SEHNR and FQNEAQ (reference sequence). The CDR3 has 12 residues. V shed 10 bases and J shed 0 bases, with 9 bases lying between them. This chain's CDR3 is CATFVVNTEAFF. CDR3 in DNA: TGTGCCACGTTCGTAGTGAACACTGAAGCTTTCTTT.

The sample holds a few counts of this clone. The gene calls are TRBV25-1 and TRBJ1-2, with D uncertain. V was clipped by 4 bases and J by 0 bases, with 9 bases between them. Germline CDR1 reads MGHDK; CDR2 reads SYGVNS. This CDR3 comprises 14 residues. CDR3 region: CASSVDGANYGYTF. CDR3 bases: TGTGCCAGCAGTGTGGACGGTGCTAACTATGGCTACACCTTC.

The chain is built from TRBV19 and TRBJ1-1; D may be TRBD1 (6 bases). CDR1 and CDR2 from the germline V gene are LNHDA and SQIVND (reference sequence). The CDR3 consists of 15 residues. V lost 5 bases to trimming and J lost 4 bases, with 17 bases between them. CDR3 loop: CASSGWTAVVTEAFF. For the CDR3, the DNA is TGTGCCAGTAGTGGGTGGACAGCGGTAGTCACTGAAGCTTTCTTT.

V is TRBV25-1 and J is TRBJ1-6; no reliable D call. Germline V gene data show CDR1 as MGHDK and CDR2 as SYGVNS. The CDR3 sequence is 13 residues long. The V end lost 4 bases, the J end lost 1 base, and 2 bases lay between the germline ends. The CDR3 nucleotides are TGTGCCAGCAGTGGATCCTATAATTCACCCCTCCACTTT. This sequence encodes CASSGSYNSPLHF.

A note on this clone: A junction boundary mismatches the germline segment, possibly from a read error. The gene calls are TRBV29-1 and TRBJ1-2, with 8 bases identical to TRBD1. CDR3 length equals 9 residues. Germline V gene sequence: CDR1 SQVTM, CDR2 ANQGSEA. This chain's CDR3 is CSVDDRGPF. In DNA form, the CDR3 reads TGCAGCGTTGACGACAGGGGACCCTTC.

The chain couples TRBV5-5 to TRBJ2-5; perhaps D is TRBD1 or TRBD2 (6 bases each). The V end lost 4 bases, the J end lost 3 bases, and 19 bases lay between the germline ends. Germline assignment: CDR1 SGHKS and CDR2 YYEKEE (reference sequence). The CDR3 runs to 16 residues. DNA of the CDR3: TGTGCCAGCAGCCTAGGGGGGAGTGGTTTTGAAGAGACCCAGTACTTC. Protein product: CASSLGGSGFEETQYF.

The V call is TRBV6-5, the J call TRBJ2-5; no clear D gene. Germline CDR1 is MNHEY and CDR2 is SVGAGI. The CDR3 loop spans 11 amino acids. V was shortened by 5 bases and J by 3 bases, with 4 bases between the two germline ends. The CDR3: CASSEKETQYF. Written as DNA, the CDR3 is TGTGCCAGCAGTGAAAAAGAGACCCAGTACTTC.

The table lists this clone with a few counts. The V gene is TRBV27, the J gene TRBJ1-1; D is unclear. The CDR3 is made up of 15 amino acids. CDR1 MNHEY and CDR2 SMNVEV come from the germline V gene (reference sequence). The V gene lost 3 bases and the J gene lost 0 bases, with 11 bases spanning the gap. CDR3 nucleotide sequence: TGTGCCAGCAGTTTGTTGGGCGGCATGAACACTGAAGCTTTCTTT. Its protein product is CASSLLGGMNTEAFF.

This chain joins TRBV27 and TRBJ2-7; 11 positions agree with TRBD2. Germline CDR1 MNHEY, CDR2 SMNVEV (reference sequence). Trimming took 1 base from V and 2 from J; bases not matched to a gene: 10. The CDR3 consists of 18 residues. This CDR3 reads CASSLLGSGGVSPYEQYF. CDR3 nucleotide sequence: TGTGCCAGCAGTTTATTAGGTAGCGGGGGGGTTAGCCCCTACGAGCAGTACTTC.